This T cell receptor beta chain derives from a study of cytomegalovirus exposure and HLA in healthy donors (dated by TCRdb to between 2016 and 2019). Context from the whole study: According to an earlier analysis of several hundred of the donors, about 190 million T cells yielded 117 million unique TCR beta sequences and about 280 Gb of sequence data. An early release covering some 640 HLA-typed donors comprised approximately 290 gigabases of sequencing data and tens of millions of unique TCR sequences. Of the roughly 410 genotyped donors, approximately 80% were placed in the genetic ancestry cluster associated with self-reported Caucasian donors. The study aimed to test whether cataloging public T cell receptors could reveal signatures of past pathogen exposure. The study profiled the T cell repertoires of hundreds of subjects by immunosequencing and related them to cytomegalovirus serostatus. Along with the approximately 700-subject first cohort, a separate validation cohort of around 110 different subjects was used. The study combined high-throughput TCR immunosequencing, statistical association of individual TCRs with disease status, and machine learning to predict cytomegalovirus infection status. A later analysis re-analyzed previously published TCR beta repertoires from hundreds of donors and added high-resolution HLA genotyping to study TCR occurrence patterns. Rather than using new phenotypic data, the later analysis identified candidate immune exposures from TCR beta sequences and from how often those sequences occurred across donors. To decide whether each TCR beta V gene segment behaved as functional or pseudogenic, an earlier analysis of some 570 of the donors relied on high-throughput TCR beta sequencing. Donor age, sex, ethnicity and CMV serostatus were compiled together with the repertoire data. A later genetic analysis used genome-wide SNP genotypes for about 65% of the roughly 700 donors, treating that subset as a discovery cohort. All discovery cohort repertoires had been generated on a single sequencing platform. Both class I and class II loci were covered by HLA typing, at four-digit resolution. Typing coverage differed by locus: A, B, C, DRB1 and DQB1 were typed in roughly 620-640 donors, DQA1 in about 500, DPA1 in roughly 590, and DPB1 in 450 to 490. Four or five DR-DQ haplotypes were treated as single units for association and clustering because of strong linkage in the cohort. On average, roughly 250,000 unique TCR beta nucleotide sequences were sequenced per donor among about 400 genotyped donors of the cohort, with about 17% of those sequences being non-productive. The paper as a whole reports these results and caveats: Several of the top co-occurrence clusters appeared to be linked to parvovirus B19, influenza, CMV and Epstein-Barr virus, according to a later analysis. According to the authors, the approach could potentially be generalized to other disease states and immunological phenotypes. At a false discovery rate of 0.05, a later analysis linked approximately 18,000 TCR beta sequences to specific HLA alleles. Most CMV-associated TCR beta chains appeared to be HLA-restricted in a later analysis, and the HLA associations seemed to be driven largely by CMV exposure. In a later analysis, HLA-associated TCR beta chains were found to be more clonally expanded and to have lower generation probabilities than equally common non-associated chains. In a later analysis, the rate of TCR association differed among HLA loci, with DRB1 alleles having the most associated TCRs and HLA-C alleles having the fewest. Seventeen rarely observed V segments, including chromosome 9 orphons, were excluded from the earlier analysis of 550 to 700 of the donors because counts were too low. HLA typing was unavailable for some donors at each locus, so association tests used only the typed subset. A cluster of highly shared sequence variants was judged likely to be a technical artifact of the sequencing pipeline. A further reported finding was that TCR beta sequences accurately predicted the HLA-A and HLA-B alleles for most subjects in the first cohort. In the study, some 160 TCR beta chains were listed as associated with cytomegalovirus. An association between a missense DCLRE1C variant and V-gene and J-gene trimming of TCR beta chains was found in a later genetic analysis and replicated in an independent cohort. Most TCR sequences were seen in very few donors, while some public TCRs were found in many individuals. Linkage disequilibrium might explain the correlated functional status among segregating V segments, but an unknown experimental factor could not be ruled out. Roughly uniform sequencing depth across donors was assumed in presence/absence analyses, although this assumption may not hold. In an earlier analysis of roughly 500 of the donors, most TCR beta V segments appeared in productive rearrangements about 90% or about 30% of the time, broadly matching IMGT annotations. Three of the identified cytomegalovirus-associated TCR beta chains were confirmed in vitro to be specific for cytomegalovirus antigens. According to a later genetic analysis, donors in an Asian-associated ancestry cluster had fewer N-insertions in productive TCRs than the approximately 690-donor mean. The 87-base-pair reads could not distinguish some IMGT-functional V segments, including TRBV6-2 and TRBV6-3, so those segments were excluded. Assigning TCR associations to individual alleles was difficult when HLA alleles, especially DR and DQ, strongly co-occurred. The classifier was reported to diagnose cytomegalovirus status with high specificity and sensitivity in both the original cohort and the validation cohort. CMV serostatus was the only immune exposure information available for the cohort. The cohort was sequenced for TCR beta chains only, and without alpha or paired-chain data the features that could be detected were limited.

The V end loses 0 bases and the J end loses 4 bases, and a stretch of 15 bases separates them. Sequences LGHNA (CDR1) and YSLEER (CDR2) are obtained from the germline V gene. The CDR3 has 16 amino acids, counting the end cysteine and phenylalanine. Only CDR3 DNA is held: 48 bases, read in frame from base 1. Libraries were constructed by the immunoSEQ multiplex PCR assay. For the multiplex PCR, a mixture combining 60 forward primers for TCR Vbeta segments and 13 reverse primers for TCR Jbeta segments was used. The CDR3 region of rearranged TCR beta genes was amplified from genomic DNA by a multiplex PCR assay. The amplified TCR beta libraries were sequenced on the Illumina HiSeq System as 87-base-pair reads. Processing in the source paper ran as follows. A later analysis counted about 80 million unique TCR beta chains across the 700 or so repertoires, and some 12 million of these chains were shared by at least two donors. Raw reads were error-corrected and collapsed into unique sequences by a nearest-neighbor algorithm in which closely related sequences were merged to remove PCR and sequencing errors. To assign V, D and J gene segments, CDR3 sequences were aligned to IMGT reference sequences. For a sequence to be retained, a match of at least six nucleotides was required to both a V gene segment and a J gene segment. Rearrangements were called productive when the CDR3 lacked stop codons and stayed in frame with V and J; all others were non-productive. Following IMGT convention, CDR3 was defined as the stretch from the second conserved V-encoded cysteine to the conserved J-encoded phenylalanine. In an earlier analysis of around 570 of the donors, sequences lacking an unambiguous match to a single V gene segment were excluded. An earlier analysis of 587 of the donors called V segments functional above 56.7% productive rearrangements and segregating when the between-donor standard deviation exceeded 5%. A statistical classification framework was developed to diagnose cytomegalovirus status using the catalog of TCR beta chain sequences. V and J gene assignment, in a later analysis, came from comparing TCR nucleotide sequences with IMGT/GENE-DB human TR gene sequences. A later analysis assigned CDR3 sequences and most-parsimonious VDJ recombination scenarios with the TCRdist pipeline. In a later analysis, every TCR beta chain was defined by the combination of its CDR3 amino acid sequence and its V-gene family, and reads without a unique V-gene family were dropped. As a way to deal with suspected cross-contamination and a sequencing artifact, a later analysis dropped 450 to 700 nucleotide sequences that were highly shared and had low generation probability. A later analysis calculated a clonal expansion index for each public chain from normalized within-repertoire ranks of inferred template counts. Generation probabilities in a later analysis came from a VDJ recombination model fitted to out-of-frame rearrangements, and those results were checked against IGoR. In a later analysis, TCR-TCR, TCR-HLA and TCR-CMV co-occurrence was scored with hypergeometric tests, and a repertoire-size bias correction was applied to TCR pairs. A later analysis estimated false discovery rates by permuting HLA or CMV assignments 20 times. In a later analysis, co-occurring TCRs were grouped with DBSCAN, and TCRdist sequence similarity was added when clustering was performed within HLA-allele-positive subsets. Co-occurrence clustering excluded repertoires with fewer than 30,000 or more than 120,000 public chains, plus five with anomalous nucleotide sharing. The clones in this table, taken by TCRdb from immuneACCESS, are in-frame only. Not every clone is retained; where verified, under half of the shortfall comes from an unresolved V gene, and the cause of the rest is unknown. D and trimming come from the DNA, and the V and J calls and clone size come from that table. The sample table shows approximately 130,000 clones, and roughly four fifths are seen once. Of the sample, roughly 8% is held by the ten largest clones.

The cohort was made up of hundreds of healthy bone marrow donors. At the time of sampling, all cohort members were nominally healthy, though unrecorded immune exposures were likely present. The donor tested CMV seropositive and was one of the 289 seropositive cohort members. A peripheral blood sample was collected from each donor, and TCR beta sequencing was performed on peripheral blood mononuclear cells. The Qiagen DNeasy Blood Extraction Kit was used to extract genomic DNA from the blood cell samples. In regard to this clone: Its antigen remains unidentified. Per-nucleotide qualities are absent, and no much larger clonotype sits a single base away.

The chain is made from TRBV4-3 and TRBJ1-2; the D gene is perhaps TRBD1, from 5 matching bases. The sequenced sample consisted of PBMCs. This clonotype originated in a woman between 45 and 65 years old in good health and CMV-seropositive. The sequenced DNA: TGCGCCAGCAGCCAAGATTATGGCAGGGTGGTCTATGGCTACACCTTC. Translation gives CASSQDYGRVVYGYTF.